Described below is a single TCR beta chain sequence and its context. Using immunoSEQ multiplex PCR, the repertoire was profiled, and TCRdb retains in-frame clones only, with some absent. The data show around 140,000 clones, roughly nine tenths seen once. This specimen comes from a study of control samples from healthy donors and cancer patients. The junction had 7 bases not matched to a gene; V was cut back by 8 bases and J by 4 bases. CDR3 length: 14 amino acids. CDR1 SEHNR and CDR2 FQNEAQ come from the germline V gene (reference sequence). This TCR was sampled from a man in his fifties with head and neck cancer. Sequenced sample: PBMCs. This rearrangement joins TRBV7-9 to TRBJ2-1; 8 positions agree with TRBD2. The CDR3 sequence is CASGKREPYNEQFF. The CDR3 DNA is TGTGCCAGCGGGAAGCGGGAGCCTTACAATGAGCAGTTCTTC. The whole variable domain, filled in from reference TRBV7-9 and TRBJ2-1, reads DTGVSQNPRHKITKRGQNVTFRCDPISEHNRLYWYRQTLGQGPEFLTYFQNEAQLEKSRLLSDRFSAERPKGSFSTLEIQRTEQGDSAMYLCASGKREPYNEQFFGPGTRLTVL.